What follows is one T cell receptor beta chain and its context. What it binds is unknown. Generated by immunoSEQ multiplex PCR, the TCRdb table keeps only in-frame clones and is missing some. The repertoire holds roughly 140,000 clones, with around 91% as singletons. This specimen belongs to a study of T cell responses to AZD1222 COVID-19 vaccine. Overall study: Second-dose intervals of approximately 4 or approximately 12 weeks were pooled.

V gave up 6 bases and J gave up 5 bases; unmatched junction bases: 10. CDR3 size: 15 residues. The germline gives CDR1 MNHEY, CDR2 SVGAGI. Overall study findings and caveats: Just 5 to 7 AZD1222 recipients tested seropositive at baseline. Possibly, clonal diversity was underestimated; donors were largely white British and included more females. Reportedly, close to half of spike-specific TCRs are directed against unmutated variant regions.

The sample was peripheral blood, taken on day 0 of AZD1222 vaccination. The rearrangement joins TRBV6-5 to TRBJ1-1; 9 nucleotides align to TRBD1. This TCR was recovered from an adult in good health. The chain's CDR3 is CASSGPGQGMTEAFF. The CDR3 coding sequence is TGTGCCAGCAGCGGACCGGGACAGGGTATGACTGAAGCTTTCTTT.